This TCR beta chain was retrieved from a study of Ad26.COV2.S vaccination and SARS-CoV-2 variants. Whole-study context: Intramuscularly, Ad26.COV2.S was given either once or twice, 56 days apart. Study outcomes and limitations: Reportedly, spike-specific CD8+ and CD4+ T cell responses achieved substantial breadth once vaccination had taken place.

Sequenced by immunoSEQ multiplex PCR; TCRdb stores in-frame clones only, minus some. The table shows 250,000 or so clones, with roughly 87% occurring only once. In germline, CDR1 is MGHRA, CDR2 YSYEKL. The V end lost 4 bases, the J end lost 5 bases, and 11 bases lay between the germline ends. The CDR3 covers 14 residues. In the case of this clone: Its target is not known.

Treatment described: 15 to 20 received Ad26.COV2.S at low or high dose, single or two shots; 5 received placebo; per-sample allocation not given. Day 63 following the first vaccine or placebo injection was when the samples were taken. Wuhan-strain spike was delivered by a replication-incompetent Ad26 vector. The chain recombines TRBV4-1 with TRBJ2-2; no reliable D call. The clonotype was recovered from a person aged 18-60 years who received the Ad26.COV2.S COVID-19 vaccine or a placebo. The source material was peripheral blood, sampled in a trial of Ad26.COV2.S vaccine versus placebo. The CDR3 is CASSLRLGTGELFF. Here the CDR3 DNA reads TGCGCCAGCAGCCTCCGCTTGGGGACCGGGGAGCTGTTTTTT.